One and the same sample provided the 8 T cell receptor beta chains below, sequenced in a study of cytomegalovirus exposure and HLA in healthy donors. 60 Vbeta and 13 Jbeta primers were used in PCR. Sequencing was performed with immunoSEQ multiplex PCR; in TCRdb, only in-frame clones are kept and a portion is missing. The data show over 100,000 clones, and the top ten clones hold approximately 1.7%. Sequencing was performed on PBMCs. Every receptor here comes from a woman in her thirties or forties in good health and CMV-seropositive.

The rearrangement links TRBV19 to TRBJ1-3; 9 bases map to TRBD1. V was pared by 6 bases and J by 4 bases, with 4 bases of the junction left unmatched. The CDR3 totals 14 residues. CDR1 and CDR2 from the germline V gene are LNHDA and SQIVND (reference sequence). CDR3 coding DNA: TGTGCCAGTAGCCTGGACAGGGGAGGAAACACCATATATTTT. It yields the protein CASSLDRGGNTIYF. The complete variable domain, with remaining parts taken from reference TRBV19 and TRBJ1-3, reads DGGITQSPKYLFRKEGQNVTLSCEQNLNHDAMYWYRQDPGQGLRLIYYSQIVNDFQKGDIAEGYSVSREKKESFPLTVTSAQKNPTAFYLCASSLDRGGNTIYFGEGSWLTVV.

The genes are TRBV25-1 and TRBJ2-7, with 9 bases lining up with TRBD2. The J segment lost 7 bases and the V segment lost 1 base, leaving 11 bases of the junction unmatched. Germline lookup yields CDR1 MGHDK and CDR2 SYGVNS. This CDR3 contains 16 residues. This chain's CDR3 is CASSESIIAGVGEQYF. As DNA, the CDR3 is TGTGCCAGCAGTGAATCCATAATAGCGGGAGTTGGGGAGCAGTACTTC.

The chain employs TRBV7-2 and TRBJ1-2; the D gene is possibly TRBD1 (5 bases). Trimming shortened V by 5 bases and J by 3 bases, and 10 bases separated the two germline ends. Germline assignment: CDR1 SGHTA and CDR2 FQGNSA. The CDR3 consists of 13 residues. CDR3 region: CASSQDTHYGYTF. The CDR3 nucleotides are TGTGCCAGCAGCCAGGACACGCACTATGGCTACACCTTC.

The chain links TRBV6-1 to TRBJ2-1, with 10 bases lining up with TRBD2. CDR3 size: 15 residues. CDR1 is MNHNS and CDR2 is SASEGT in the germline V gene. With 9 bases clipped from V and 5 bases from J, the junction kept 10 bases outside the gene matches. CDR3 nucleotide sequence: TGTGCCAGTGTGACGACTAGCGGGCCACACAATGAGCAGTTCTTC. Amino acids: CASVTTSGPHNEQFF.

This chain uses TRBV7-9 with TRBJ2-2; D gene ambiguous. The CDR3 totals 15 residues. Trimming removed 0 bases at V and 0 bases at J, with 5 bases between. From germline, CDR1 is SEHNR and CDR2 FQNEAQ (reference sequence). The CDR3 loop is CASSLASSNTGELFF. CDR3 in DNA: TGTGCCAGCAGCTTAGCGTCTTCGAACACCGGGGAGCTGTTTTTT. Looking up the rest from reference TRBV7-9 and TRBJ2-2 gives the full variable domain: DTGVSQNPRHKITKRGQNVTFRCDPISEHNRLYWYRQTLGQGPEFLTYFQNEAQLEKSRLLSDRFSAERPKGSFSTLEIQRTEQGDSAMYLCASSLASSNTGELFFGEGSRLTVL.

On this clone: The junction departs from the called germline gene at one end, perhaps through a read error. The chain employs TRBV20-1 and TRBJ2-7; TRBD2 aligns across 8 bases. The germline V gene encodes CDR1 DFQATT and CDR2 SNEGSKA (reference sequence). The CDR3 totals 10 residues. This chain's CDR3 is CSANHSGKHF. The CDR3 DNA reads as TGCAGTGCCAACCATAGCGGGAAGCACTTC.

CDR3 region: CAISESADWEQYF. Written as DNA, the CDR3 is TGTGCCATCAGTGAGTCGGCCGATTGGGAGCAGTACTTC. This sequence joins TRBV10-3 and TRBJ2-7; no clear D gene. The V gene's germline CDR1 is ENHRY and CDR2 SYGVKD. V lost 0 bases, J lost 7 bases, and 10 bases lay in between. This CDR3 region has 13 residues.

The chain has TRBV7-9 and TRBJ1-3; 8 bases agree with TRBD1. Looked up from germline, CDR1 is SEHNR and CDR2 is FQNEAQ (reference sequence). CDR3 length: 16 amino acids. Trimming removed 2 bases from V and 3 bases from J; junction bases left unmatched: 6. CDR3 DNA: TGTGCCAGCAGCTTAACTCAGGGGGCTGGTGGAAACACCATATATTTT. It codes for CASSLTQGAGGNTIYF.